Listed below are T cell receptor beta chains from one sample, sequenced in a study of T-cell memory formation after mild COVID-19. TCRdb passed the 5' RACE reads through MiXCR, listing each CDR3 protein once. The sample includes about 600,000 distinct CDR3 sequences, less than 25% of them seen just once. Specimen: PBMCs or a T cell subset sorted from them (not recorded which). The receptor set was obtained from an adult woman who had mild COVID-19 (a few samples of this study predate the infection). Cell type and time point are not known. Each CDR3 is given with its conserved first and last residue. D genes are given only for firm matches. For some rows the clone size is stated as once, few or many, or as a class when expanded; others skip it.

.	few	TRBJ2-7	TRBV25-1	TGTGCCAGCAGTGAGCCCAGGAACTCCTACGAGCAGTACTTC	CASSEPRNSYEQYF
.	.	TRBJ1-2	TRBV6-2/TRBV6-3	TGTGCCAGCAGTTATAGGGAACACGGCTACACCTTC	CASSYREHGYTF
.	.	TRBJ2-1	TRBV12-3/TRBV12-4	TGTGCCAGCAGTTTAGGACACTCAGGGGACAATGAGCAGTTCTTC	CASSLGHSGDNEQFF
.	few	TRBJ1-4	TRBV27	TGTGCCAGCAGTCCAGGAGCGGGCAATGAAAAACTGTTTTTT	CASSPGAGNEKLFF
.	few	TRBJ2-5	TRBV6-5	TGTGCCAGCAGTTACATAGGGGGAAAGCAAGAGACCCAGTACTTC	CASSYIGGKQETQYF
.	.	TRBJ1-3	TRBV11-1	TGTGCCAGCAGCATCGCCTCGGGACACTCTGGAAACACCATATATTTT	CASSIASGHSGNTIYF
.	.	TRBJ2-2	TRBV6-6	TGTGCCAGCAGTTACTCGTCGCGTGGGAAGAACACCGGGGAGCTGTTTTTT	CASSYSSRGKNTGELFF
.	many	TRBJ1-2	TRBV15	TGTGCCACCAGCAGAGAGGGATATGGCTACACCTTC	CATSREGYGYTF
.	.	TRBJ1-2	TRBV4-2	TGTGCCAGCAGCACCCGCCCCCCAGGGAGGGGGAGGAACTACACCTTC	CASSTRPPGRGRNYTF
TRBD1	.	TRBJ2-7	TRBV5-5	TGTGCCAGCAGCCAGCTGGTAGGGGGCGCCTACGAGCAGTACTTC	CASSQLVGGAYEQYF
.	.	TRBJ2-1	TRBV10-3	TGTGCCATCAGTGGCATAGAGTGGGGGCCAAATGAGCAGTTCTTC	CAISGIEWGPNEQFF
.	.	TRBJ2-3	TRBV24-1	TGTGCCACCAGTGACCCCCTACAGGGGAGGGAGACAGATACGCAGTATTTT	CATSDPLQGRETDTQYF
TRBD1	many	TRBJ1-1	TRBV4-2	TGTGCCAGCAGCCAAGGGCCAGGGGGCGACACTGAAGCTTTCTTT	CASSQGPGGDTEAFF
TRBD2	few	TRBJ2-3	TRBV28	TGTGCCAGCAGTGAAGGACTAGCGGGGGGGCAATACACAGATACGCAGTATTTT	CASSEGLAGGQYTDTQYF
.	few	TRBJ2-1	TRBV9	TGTGCCAGCAGCGTAGCAGCGAGAGCCGGGGCAAGCTCCTACAATGAGCAGTTCTTC	CASSVAARAGASSYNEQFF
.	.	TRBJ2-3	TRBV24-1	TGTGCCACCAGTGATTTGGGACAGAGCACAGATACGCAGTATTTT	CATSDLGQSTDTQYF
TRBD1	.	TRBJ1-6	TRBV11-3	TGTGCCAGCAGCTTAGTAGCAGGGGGCTGGTATTCACCCCTCCACTTT	CASSLVAGGWYSPLHF
.	.	TRBJ2-2	TRBV20-1	TGCAGTGCCGCACGGGGGATGATCACCGGGGAGCTGTTTTTT	CSAARGMITGELFF
.	.	TRBJ2-1	TRBV9	TGTGCCAGCAGCGTAGCCGGCCATGAGCAGTTCTTC	CASSVAGHEQFF
.	few	TRBJ1-1	TRBV25-1	TGTGCCAGCAGTGAATTGGTTAACACTGAAGCTTTCTTT	CASSELVNTEAFF
.	few	TRBJ1-2	TRBV6-5	TGTGCCAGCAGTTACTCCGACAGGCACTATGGCTACACCTTC	CASSYSDRHYGYTF
.	.	TRBJ2-7	TRBV18	TGTGCCAGCTCACCACAACACTCCTACGAGCAGTACTTC	CASSPQHSYEQYF
.	.	TRBJ2-3	TRBV10-3	TGTGCCATCGGGGGACACAGCACAGATACGCAGTATTTT	CAIGGHSTDTQYF
TRBD1	.	TRBJ2-2	TRBV25-1	TGTGCCAGCAGTAGAGGGACAGGGGGCGCGACCGGGGAGCTGTTTTTT	CASSRGTGGATGELFF
TRBD2	few	TRBJ2-1	TRBV11-3	TGTGCCAGCAGCTTAGCTGGACTAGCGGGTCACTCCTACAATGAGCAGTTCTTC	CASSLAGLAGHSYNEQFF
.	.	TRBJ1-1	TRBV12-3/TRBV12-4	TGTGCCAGCACCCCCAGAGGGGGATTCACTGAAGCTTTCTTT	CASTPRGGFTEAFF
.	.	TRBJ1-5	TRBV4-3	TGTGCCAGCAGCCAGGGGCGCAATCAGCCCCAGCATTTT	CASSQGRNQPQHF
TRBD2	.	TRBJ2-3	TRBV10-3	TGTGCCGTCAGCGGGGCTAGCACAGATACGCAGTATTTT	CAVSGASTDTQYF
TRBD2	few	TRBJ2-1	TRBV20-1	TGCAGTGCTAGTAGCGGGGGGGTCTACAATGAGCAGTTCTTC	CSASSGGVYNEQFF
.	few	TRBJ1-6	TRBV24-1	TGTGCCACCAGTGATTGGCCCGACAATTCACCCCTCCACTTT	CATSDWPDNSPLHF
TRBD2	.	TRBJ2-2	TRBV7-2	TGTGCCAGCAGCCTAGGTGGCGGGAGGGCCCCCACCGGGGAGCTGTTTTTT	CASSLGGGRAPTGELFF
.	few	TRBJ1-1	TRBV6-1	TGTGCCAGCAGTGAATGGGCCGGAGGAACTGAAGCTTTCTTT	CASSEWAGGTEAFF
.	.	TRBJ2-5	TRBV29-1	TGCAGCGCGACAGGAGGAGAGACCCAGTACTTC	CSATGGETQYF
TRBD2	.	TRBJ2-1	TRBV27	TGTGCCAGCAGTTTCAGGACTAGCGGGAGGGCCTACAATGAGCAGTTCTTC	CASSFRTSGRAYNEQFF
TRBD1	.	TRBJ2-7	TRBV5-5	TGTGCCAGCAGCCTAGAGGGTGGGACAGGGGGCGATGAGCAGTACTTC	CASSLEGGTGGDEQYF
.	many	TRBJ2-3	TRBV10-3	TGTGCCATCAGTGGAGGGGATACGCAGTATTTT	CAISGGDTQYF
TRBD2	few	TRBJ2-1	TRBV4-2	TGTGCCAGCAGCCAAGACGGGGGGGTGAAAAATGAGCAGTTCTTC	CASSQDGGVKNEQFF
TRBD1	.	TRBJ1-5	TRBV12-3/TRBV12-4	TGTGCCAGCAGTTCCACCCGACAGGGGAATCAGCCCCAGCATTTT	CASSSTRQGNQPQHF
TRBD1	.	TRBJ2-6	TRBV9	TGTGCCAGCAGCGTCAGGACAGGGGCTGGGGCCAACGTCCTGACTTTC	CASSVRTGAGANVLTF
TRBD1	few	TRBJ2-1	TRBV7-9	TGTGCCAGCAGCTTAGAGACAGGGATGGGCAATGAGCAGTTCTTC	CASSLETGMGNEQFF
.	few	TRBJ2-5	TRBV5-6	TGTGCCAGCAGCTCCACGACGTTACAGTACTTC	CASSSTTLQYF
TRBD2	.	TRBJ2-7	TRBV18	TGTGCCAGCTCATCCCCGGGACTAGCGGGTGGGGAGCAGTACTTC	CASSSPGLAGGEQYF
TRBD1	.	TRBJ2-5	TRBV9	TGTGCCAGCAGCGTAGATAACAGGGGGACGGAGACCCAGTACTTC	CASSVDNRGTETQYF
.	.	TRBJ1-2	TRBV6-5	TGTGCCAGCGGGTCAACCCAGGCGCGGCACTATGGCTACACCTTC	CASGSTQARHYGYTF
TRBD1	few	TRBJ1-1	TRBV12-3/TRBV12-4	TGTGCCAGCAGTCTCCACACAGGGGGAGAAGGTTTCTTT	CASSLHTGGEGFF
.	few	TRBJ1-6	TRBV7-2	TGTGCCAGCAGCTTAGCTCCCTGGGGCAACTCACCCCTCCACTTT	CASSLAPWGNSPLHF
.	few	TRBJ1-3	TRBV5-1	TGCGCCAGCAGCGTTAATCAGGTGGCAGGAAACACCATATATTTT	CASSVNQVAGNTIYF
.	.	TRBJ1-3	TRBV7-9	TGTGCCAGCAGTTTTGACGGGGGAATCTCTGGAAACACCATATATTTT	CASSFDGGISGNTIYF
.	.	TRBJ2-3	TRBV24-1	TGTGCCACCAGTGTCGACAGCACAGATACGCAGTATTTT	CATSVDSTDTQYF
TRBD1	.	TRBJ1-5	TRBV7-2	TGTGCCAGCAGCTTAGCGCCGGGACAGACTAGCAATCAGCCCCAGCATTTT	CASSLAPGQTSNQPQHF
.	.	TRBJ2-7	TRBV7-2	TGTGCCAGCAGCTTAGGGGCGGCGGCCTACGAGCAGTACTTC	CASSLGAAAYEQYF
TRBD2	few	TRBJ2-1	TRBV3-1	TGTGCCAGCAGCCAAGATGTAGCGGGAGCGAACAATGAGCAGTTCTTC	CASSQDVAGANNEQFF
.	many	TRBJ2-3	TRBV7-9	TGTGCCAGCAGCCCTGGGGGAGACACAGATACGCAGTATTTT	CASSPGGDTDTQYF
TRBD1	.	TRBJ2-2	TRBV29-1	TGCAGCGTGACAAAGACAGGGTCGGAGCTGTTTTTT	CSVTKTGSELFF
.	.	TRBJ2-3	TRBV7-8	TGTGCCAGCATCCCAGCCGGAATCAACCTCTTGGATACGCAGTATTTT	CASIPAGINLLDTQYF